A single sample is the source of the 14 T cell receptor beta chains below, sequenced in a study of blood T cell repertoires in COVID-19. Method: immunoSEQ multiplex PCR; TCRdb's copy keeps in-frame clones and lacks some. Here the sample spans some 260,000 clones, about 70% being singletons. Specimen: peripheral blood. These receptors were collected from an elderly woman with acute or convalescent COVID-19.

V and J are TRBV11-2 and TRBJ2-7, with a weak D call TRBD2 (5 bases). The CDR3 contains 15 residues. The germline CDR1 and CDR2 sequences are SGHAT and FQNNGV. V lost 5 bases and J 1 base, leaving 15 bases between the germline ends. Written as DNA, the CDR3 is TGTGCCAGCAGCAAGTCCCGGACGGGATCCTACGAGCAGTACTTC. Amino acid sequence: CASSKSRTGSYEQYF.

The chain has TRBV24-1 and TRBJ2-1; the match to TRBD2 covers 12 bases. CDR1 and CDR2 from the germline V gene are KGHDR and SFDVKD. V gave up 2 bases and J gave up 9 bases; unmatched junction bases: 7. The CDR3 covers 16 residues. For the CDR3, the DNA is TGTGCCACCAGTGATTGGACTAGCGGGGTAGGTGGTGAGCAGTTCTTC. It is translated as CATSDWTSGVGGEQFF.

In nucleotides, the CDR3 is TGTGCCAGCAGCTTTAACATAAACACTGAAGCTTTCTTT. This codes for CASSFNINTEAFF. The chain links TRBV7-9 to TRBJ1-1; no firm D call. V was cut by 3 bases and J by 2 bases, with 7 bases left in between. This CDR3 has 13 amino acids. CDR1 is SEHNR, CDR2 FQNEAQ, per germline (reference sequence).

This clone was recorded a few times. The chain carries TRBV11-2 and TRBJ1-6, with D maybe TRBD1 (5 bases). The germline CDR1 and CDR2 sequences are SGHAT and FQNNGV. The V end was cut by 5 bases, the J end by 7 bases, with 12 bases between. This CDR3 spans 14 amino acids. The CDR3 is CASSTLNRNSPLHF. The CDR3 DNA reads TGTGCCAGCAGCACCCTCAACAGGAATTCACCCCTCCACTTT.

The chain links TRBV10-3 to TRBJ2-3; 7 bases match TRBD1. The CDR3 totals 16 residues. Germline trimming cut 4 bases from V and 5 bases from J; bases unmatched to any gene: 12. CDR1 is ENHRY, CDR2 SYGVKD, per germline. The CDR3 here is CAISVPTGLGVDTQYF. In DNA form, the CDR3 reads TGTGCCATCAGTGTCCCGACAGGGTTGGGAGTAGATACGCAGTATTTT.

V and J are TRBV5-1 and TRBJ2-2, with a weak D call TRBD1 (6 bases). CDR3 length: 15 residues. Germline V lookup: CDR1 SGHRS, CDR2 YFSETQ. Trimming pared 5 bases from V and 3 bases from J, leaving 14 bases between. The CDR3 here is CASSRTEYYTGELFF. The CDR3, as DNA: TGCGCCAGCAGTCGGACAGAGTATTACACCGGGGAGCTGTTTTTT.

As regards this clone: One junction end disagrees with the germline gene, perhaps due to a read error. The chain carries TRBV5-4 and TRBJ2-1; 8 bases map to TRBD2. This CDR3 spans 16 amino acids. Germline CDR1 SGHNT, CDR2 YYREEE (reference sequence). As DNA, the CDR3 is TGTGCCAGCAGCTTGGCCTTCGGGACTAGGGACAATCAGCAGTTCTTC. This gives the protein CASSLAFGTRDNQQFF.

In this sample, this clone turned up once. The CDR3 loop reads CASSQGGPQQFF. CDR3 DNA sequence: TGTGCCAGCAGTCAAGGGGGACCGCAGCAGTTCTTC. This rearrangement joins TRBV28 to TRBJ2-1, with a tentative D call TRBD1 (6 bases). Trimming stripped 5 bases from V and 11 bases from J, with 13 bases between. This CDR3 comprises 12 residues. Per germline, CDR1 MDHEN and CDR2 SYDVKM.

This sequence joins TRBV3-1 (or the pseudogene TRBV3-2) and TRBJ1-5; 8 bases map to TRBD1. The CDR3 consists of 15 residues. From germline, CDR1 is LGHDT and CDR2 YNNKEL (reference sequence). The trim removed 5 bases at V and 1 base at J, leaving 4 bases unmatched. The CDR3 bases are TGTGCCAGCAGCGACGGACAGGGCAGCAATCAGCCCCAGCATTTT. It specifies CASSDGQGSNQPQHF.

The chain recombines TRBV19 with TRBJ2-1; the D gene is possibly TRBD2 (6 bases). Deletions cut 6 bases from V and 7 bases from J, with 22 bases between. Looked up from germline, CDR1 is LNHDA and CDR2 is SQIVND (reference sequence). The CDR3 is 16 residues long. CDR3 region: CASRGASATGRNEQFF. The CDR3 nucleotides are TGTGCCAGTAGAGGGGCTAGCGCTACCGGTAGGAATGAGCAGTTCTTC.

This clone was counted only a few times. The V call is TRBV21-1, the J call TRBJ2-5; the table assigns TRBD2, which was not confirmed against the DNA. TRBV21-1 is labeled a pseudogene. The CDR3 extends over 16 amino acids. DNA for the CDR3: TGTGCCAGCAGCAAGGAGGGACTAGCGAATCAAGAGACCCAGTACTTC. As protein: CASSKEGLANQETQYF.

V usage is TRBV4-1 and J usage is TRBJ2-3; TRBD2 agrees at 14 bases. Germline V gene lookup returns CDR1 MGHRA and CDR2 YSYEKL. The CDR3 is 19 amino acids. The J segment lost 0 bases and the V segment lost 4 bases, leaving 9 bases of the junction unmatched. The CDR3 loop reads CASSRTSGGSLTSTDTQYF. The CDR3 nucleotides are TGCGCCAGCAGCCGGACTAGCGGGGGGTCCTTGACTAGCACAGATACGCAGTATTTT.

This rearrangement joins TRBV6-5 to TRBJ1-1, with D possibly TRBD1 on 6 matching bases. Germline CDR1 is MNHEY and CDR2 is SVGAGI. The CDR3 runs to 15 residues. Trimming shortened V by 0 bases and J by 4 bases, and 12 bases separated the two germline ends. CDR3: CASSYSINRATEAFF. DNA for the CDR3: TGTGCCAGCAGTTACTCGATAAACAGGGCCACTGAAGCTTTCTTT.

The CDR3 sequence: CASTDPGRETQYF. The CDR3 bases are TGTGCCAGCACCGACCCCGGGAGAGAGACCCAGTACTTC. The chain carries TRBV25-1 and TRBJ2-5, with D maybe TRBD2 (6 bases). Trimming took off 7 bases at V and 4 bases at J, with 13 bases between the two ends. CDR3 length: 13 amino acids. Germline assignment: CDR1 MGHDK and CDR2 SYGVNS.